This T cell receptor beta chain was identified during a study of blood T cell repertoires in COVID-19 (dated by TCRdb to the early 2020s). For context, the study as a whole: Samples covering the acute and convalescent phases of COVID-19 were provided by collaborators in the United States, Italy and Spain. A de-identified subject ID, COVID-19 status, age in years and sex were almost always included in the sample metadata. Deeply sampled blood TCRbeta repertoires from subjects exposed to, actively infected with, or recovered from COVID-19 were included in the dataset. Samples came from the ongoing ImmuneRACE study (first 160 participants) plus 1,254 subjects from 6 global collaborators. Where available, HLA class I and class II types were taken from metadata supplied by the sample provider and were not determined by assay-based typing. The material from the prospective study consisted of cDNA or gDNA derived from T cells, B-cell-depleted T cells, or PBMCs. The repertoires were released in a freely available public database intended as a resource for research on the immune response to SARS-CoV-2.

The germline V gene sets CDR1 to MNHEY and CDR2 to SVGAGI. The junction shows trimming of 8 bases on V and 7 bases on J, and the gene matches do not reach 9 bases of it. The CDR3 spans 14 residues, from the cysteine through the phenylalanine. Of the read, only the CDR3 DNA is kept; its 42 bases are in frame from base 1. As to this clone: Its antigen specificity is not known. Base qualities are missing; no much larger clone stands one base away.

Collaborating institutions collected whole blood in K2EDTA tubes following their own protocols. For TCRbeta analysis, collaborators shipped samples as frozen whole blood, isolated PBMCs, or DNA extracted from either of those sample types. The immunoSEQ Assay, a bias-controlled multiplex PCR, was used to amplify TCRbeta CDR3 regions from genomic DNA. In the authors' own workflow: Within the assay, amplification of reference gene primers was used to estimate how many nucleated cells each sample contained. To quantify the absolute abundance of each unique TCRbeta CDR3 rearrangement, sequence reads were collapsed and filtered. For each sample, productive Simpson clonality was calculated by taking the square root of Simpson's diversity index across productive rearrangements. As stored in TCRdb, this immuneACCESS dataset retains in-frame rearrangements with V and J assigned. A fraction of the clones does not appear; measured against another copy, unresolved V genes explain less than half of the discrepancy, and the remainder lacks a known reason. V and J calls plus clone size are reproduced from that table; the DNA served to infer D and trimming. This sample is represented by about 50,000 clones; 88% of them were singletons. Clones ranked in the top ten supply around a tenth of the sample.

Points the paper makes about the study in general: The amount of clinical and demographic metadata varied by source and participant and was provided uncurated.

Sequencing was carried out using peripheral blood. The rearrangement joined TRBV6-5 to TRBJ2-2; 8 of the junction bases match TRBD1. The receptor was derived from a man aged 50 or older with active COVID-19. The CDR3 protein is CASRKTGAFGELFF. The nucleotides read TGTGCCAGCCGGAAGACAGGGGCCTTCGGGGAGCTGTTTTTT.